This T cell receptor (beta chain) stems from a study of OX40 agonist ivuxolimab in advanced cancers. Whole-study context: Participants averaged about 60 years of age (range roughly 23 to 90) and were roughly 80% male. Points from the study as a whole: Expanded clones were, on average, more numerous among CD8+ T cells than CD4+.

Autoimmune disease history or systemic immunosuppression led to patients being barred. About this clone: What it recognizes is unknown.

TCRdb's table, derived via immunoSEQ multiplex PCR, lists solely in-frame clones and lacks some. The sample has about 79,000 clones, approximately 91% seen once. J gave up 7 bases and V 5 bases, and 5 bases lay outside the gene matches. This CDR3 comprises 15 residues. Germline V gene data show CDR1 as SEHNR and CDR2 as FQNEAQ (reference sequence). V and J are TRBV7-9 and TRBJ2-1, with 13 bases identical to TRBD2. This receptor was taken from an adult with an advanced solid tumor such as melanoma, head and neck, liver or kidney cancer. Sequenced material: CD4+ or CD8+ T cells sorted from blood, taken in a trial of the OX40 agonist ivuxolimab. CDR3 protein: CASSRTSGSWNEQFF. CDR3 coding DNA: TGTGCCAGCAGCCGGACTAGCGGGAGTTGGAATGAGCAGTTCTTC.